The T cell receptor beta chain under discussion was sequenced for a study of PD-1 blockade in classical Hodgkin lymphoma. Profiled with immunoSEQ multiplex PCR; TCRdb holds only in-frame clones, not every one. Here the sample spans fewer than 75,000 clones, approximately 90% being singletons. Study outcomes and limitations: At baseline, newly diagnosed patients reportedly showed less TCR diversity than healthy donors.

Autologous stem cell transplantation was followed by relapse in every patient, and brentuximab vedotin exposure varied. Notes on this clone: Its antigen is unknown.

This CDR3 contains 13 residues. Germline values: CDR1 MDHEN, CDR2 SYDVKM. J was trimmed by 3 bases and V by 6 bases; bases with no gene match: 2. V and J are TRBV28 and TRBJ1-5, with 7 bases identical to TRBD1. Sample: peripheral blood mononuclear cells (PBMCs), taken before the second cycle of nivolumab. The TCR was taken from a human donor with classical Hodgkin lymphoma. For the CDR3, the DNA is TGTGCCAGCAGAAGGGGGCCCAATCAGCCCCAGCATTTT. It specifies CASRRGPNQPQHF.